This is a list of T cell receptor beta chains from one sample in a study of CD8 T cells in Susac syndrome. TCRdb reprocessed the immunoSEQ multiplex PCR reads with MiXCR, giving one entry per CDR3 protein. This table has 200,000 or so distinct CDR3 sequences, just under 95% appearing once. The sequencing sample was made of CD8+ T cells from PBMCs. Receptors were obtained from a human donor with Susac syndrome. The CDR3 runs from the conserved cysteine through the conserved F or W. The order of the fields is clone size, J gene, V gene, D gene, CDR3 DNA, CDR3 protein. The D gene is left open where the match is weak. Clone sizes are given selectively: once, few, many, or a class where the clone is expanded.

. | TRBJ2-3 | TRBV7-9 | . | TGTGCCAGCAGACCCCAGGGGCTGAGCACAGATACGCAGTATTTT | CASRPQGLSTDTQYF
. | TRBJ2-7 | TRBV19 | . | TGTGCCAGTAGGGGCTGGGACAACTACGAGCAGTACTTC | CASRGWDNYEQYF
. | TRBJ2-5 | TRBV6-5 | . | TGTGCCGGCACTGTCGGAAAAGAGACCCAGTACTTC | CAGTVGKETQYF
. | TRBJ1-1 | TRBV25-1 | TRBD1 | TGTGCCAGCAGGACAGGGCAGCGTCCTGAAGCTTTCTTT | CASRTGQRPEAFF
. | TRBJ2-7 | TRBV9 | TRBD1 | TGTGCCAGCAGCCTCAGAGGAGGACAGGGGGCGGGCGAGCAGTACTTC | CASSLRGGQGAGEQYF
. | TRBJ2-5 | TRBV15 | TRBD2 | TGTGCCACCAGCACCGGGACTAGCGGGGTAGAGACCCAGTACTTC | CATSTGTSGVETQYF
. | TRBJ2-1 | TRBV7-8 | TRBD1 | TGTGCCAGCAGCTTAGGACAGGGGGTGATCAATGAGCAGTTCTTC | CASSLGQGVINEQFF
. | TRBJ1-2 | TRBV7-8 | . | TGTGCCAGCAGCCAACAAGGGTGGGGAGCCTATGGCTACACCTTC | CASSQQGWGAYGYTF
once | TRBJ2-1 | TRBV20-1 | . | TGCAGTGCTAGATCTAGCGCCTACAATGAGCAGTTCTTC | CSARSSAYNEQFF
. | TRBJ1-5 | TRBV12-5 | . | TGTGCTAGTGGTTTAGGAACCAAGCCCCAGCATTTT | CASGLGTKPQHF
. | TRBJ2-3 | TRBV15 | TRBD2 | TGTGCCACCAGCAGAGAGAGGACTAGCGGCAGCACAGATACGCAGTATTTT | CATSRERTSGSTDTQYF
. | TRBJ2-7 | TRBV9 | . | TGTGCCAGCAGCGTAACAGACTCGGGCGAGCAGTACTTC | CASSVTDSGEQYF
. | TRBJ2-1 | TRBV11-2 | TRBD2 | TGTGCCAGCAGCTTAATGGGTGGCGGGAGCTCCTACAATGAGCAGTTCTTC | CASSLMGGGSSYNEQFF
. | TRBJ2-1 | TRBV30 | . | TGTGCCTGGAGTCGGCTAGCCTTGTCCTACAATGAGCAGTTCTTC | CAWSRLALSYNEQFF
. | TRBJ2-7 | TRBV6-2/TRBV6-3 | . | TGTGCCAGCGGTAGCGGATTAGGTACCTACGAGCAGTACTTC | CASGSGLGTYEQYF
. | TRBJ2-5 | TRBV7-7 | TRBD2 | TGTGCTAGCAGCTTAGCGGGGACTAGTGGAGAGACCCAGTACTTC | CASSLAGTSGETQYF
. | TRBJ2-7 | TRBV20-1 | TRBD2 | TGCAGTGCATGGATAGGCGGGAGGGTATCCTACGAGCAGTACTTC | CSAWIGGRVSYEQYF
. | TRBJ1-1 | TRBV12-3/TRBV12-4 | . | TGTGCCAGCAGTCTGAGTTGGCAGAACACTGAAGCTTTCTTT | CASSLSWQNTEAFF
. | TRBJ1-5 | TRBV4-2 | TRBD1 | TGTGCCAGCAGCCAAGATCTCCCGGACAGGGGGTATCAGCCCCAGCATTTT | CASSQDLPDRGYQPQHF
. | TRBJ2-5 | TRBV20-1 | . | TGCAGTGCTAGTGGGTGGGGGGAGGAAGAGACCCAGTACTTC | CSASGWGEEETQYF
. | TRBJ2-7 | TRBV4-2 | TRBD2 | TGTGCCAGCAGCCCAACGACTAGCGGGATATCCTACGAGCAGTACTTC | CASSPTTSGISYEQYF
. | TRBJ2-7 | TRBV7-6 | . | TGTGCCAGCAGCTTATCGGACGGGAGCTCCTACGAGCAGTACTTC | CASSLSDGSSYEQYF
. | TRBJ1-1 | TRBV9 | . | TGTGCCAGCAGCGGCCCAGAGAACACTGAAGCTTTCTTT | CASSGPENTEAFF
. | TRBJ2-1 | TRBV27 | TRBD2 | TGTGCCAGCAGACACTCCGGGACTAGCGGGATCTCGGCTTACAATGAGCAGTTCTTC | CASRHSGTSGISAYNEQFF
. | TRBJ2-1 | TRBV11-2 | . | TGTGCCAGCAGCTTAGTGTATAACCCCCGTTCCTCCGATTCCTACAATGAGCAGTTCTTC | CASSLVYNPRSSDSYNEQFF
. | TRBJ1-2 | TRBV6-6 | . | TGTGCCAGCAGTAAAGTACAGCTCTATGGCTACACCTTC | CASSKVQLYGYTF
. | TRBJ1-5 | TRBV29-1 | . | TGCAGCGTTGCCTCGGGGAGCAATCAGCCCCAGCATTTT | CSVASGSNQPQHF
. | TRBJ2-1 | TRBV13 | . | TGTGCCAGCAGCTTAGCGCTACTCCACAATGAGCAGTTCTTC | CASSLALLHNEQFF
. | TRBJ2-3 | TRBV7-2 | . | TGTGCCAGCAGCTTAGACCCCTTGGCTATGTTCACAGATACGCAGTATTTT | CASSLDPLAMFTDTQYF
once | TRBJ2-2 | TRBV9 | . | TGTGCCAGCAGCGAAGCCGGGCGCACCGGGGAGCTGTTTTTT | CASSEAGRTGELFF
. | TRBJ2-5 | TRBV23-1 | . | TGCGCCAGCAGTCAAAGCGACATGACACAAGAGACCCAGTACTTC | CASSQSDMTQETQYF
once | TRBJ2-7 | TRBV30 | . | TGTGCCGGGAATGAGGGCTACGAGCAGTACTTC | CAGNEGYEQYF
. | TRBJ2-2 | TRBV6-1 | TRBD2 | TGTGCCAGCAGTGAAGTTGGCGGGGGGTCCGGGGAGCTGTTTTTT | CASSEVGGGSGELFF
. | TRBJ2-2 | TRBV11-2 | TRBD1 | TGTGCCAGCAGCACCGGACAGGGGGATCCCGGGGAGCTGTTTTTT | CASSTGQGDPGELFF
once | TRBJ2-3 | TRBV29-1 | . | TGCAGCGTTGAAGGAGATCGGGCAGATACGCAGTATTTT | CSVEGDRADTQYF
. | TRBJ2-1 | TRBV5-6 | TRBD2 | TGTGCCAGCAGCCCCCTCGAGAGTAGCGGGACTGAGCAGTTCTTC | CASSPLESSGTEQFF
. | TRBJ2-7 | TRBV5-1 | TRBD2 | TGCGCCAGCAGCTATGACCGGGGAGCGGGGTACGAGCAGTACTTC | CASSYDRGAGYEQYF
. | TRBJ1-6 | TRBV20-1 | . | TGCAGTGCTAGATACGGAGGGGACTATAATTCACCCCTCCACTTT | CSARYGGDYNSPLHF
. | TRBJ2-1 | TRBV19 | TRBD2 | TGTGCCAGTAGCGCTAGCGGTGAGCCCAATGAGCAGTTCTTC | CASSASGEPNEQFF
once | TRBJ1-4 | TRBV20-1 | . | TGCAGTGCTAGTAACGTCAGGGTTAATGAAAAACTGTTTTTT | CSASNVRVNEKLFF
. | TRBJ2-5 | TRBV9 | TRBD2 | TGTGCCAGCAGCGTAGCTGGGATGGCGGGAGTTTCGGAGACCCAGTACTTC | CASSVAGMAGVSETQYF
. | TRBJ2-7 | TRBV12-3/TRBV12-4 | . | TGTGCCAGCAGCCATTCGGGCGAGCAGTACTTC | CASSHSGEQYF
. | TRBJ1-1 | TRBV20-1 | . | TGCAGTGCTAGATCCTACCTGAGCGACTACACTGAAGCTTTCTTT | CSARSYLSDYTEAFF
. | TRBJ1-2 | TRBV20-1 | . | TGCAGTGCTAGAGATGCCGAGGGCTTCAACTATGGCTACACCTTC | CSARDAEGFNYGYTF
. | TRBJ2-7 | TRBV30 | TRBD2 | TGTGCCTGGCGAGCGGGGGTTGGATCCTACGAGCAGTACTTC | CAWRAGVGSYEQYF
. | TRBJ2-5 | TRBV23-1 | TRBD1 | TGCGCCAGCAGTCAATCAGAGGGGGCGCGGGAGACCCAGTACTTC | CASSQSEGARETQYF
. | TRBJ2-1 | TRBV9 | . | TGTGCCAGCAGCGTAGGCAGAGACTACAATGAGCAGTTCTTC | CASSVGRDYNEQFF
. | TRBJ1-1 | TRBV6-5 | . | TGTGCCAGCAAGGACGGGGGTGAAGCTTTCTTT | CASKDGGEAFF
. | TRBJ2-1 | TRBV19 | TRBD2 | TGTGCCAGTAGTCTTACTAGCGGGGGGAACAATGAGCAGTTCTTC | CASSLTSGGNNEQFF
. | TRBJ1-1 | TRBV29-1 | TRBD1 | TGCAGCGTGCCTGGACAGGGAGGCACTGAAGCTTTCTTT | CSVPGQGGTEAFF
. | TRBJ2-3 | TRBV30 | TRBD2 | TGTGCCCGAAGACTAGCGGGGAGGACAGATACGCAGTATTTT | CARRLAGRTDTQYF
. | TRBJ1-1 | TRBV6-6 | . | TGTGCCAGCGGCCCTGTGAACACTGAAGCTTTCTTT | CASGPVNTEAFF
. | TRBJ2-5 | TRBV27 | . | TGTGCCAGCAGTGAGGCGATCCAAGAGACCCAGTACTTC | CASSEAIQETQYF
. | TRBJ2-1 | TRBV4-2 | . | TGTGCCAGCAGCCAAGATGTCGCCGGGGAGCAGTTCTTC | CASSQDVAGEQFF
once | TRBJ2-5 | TRBV7-3 | . | TGTGCCAGCAGCCTAAGGAGTTTAGAGACCCAGTACTTC | CASSLRSLETQYF
. | TRBJ2-7 | TRBV30 | . | TGTGCCTGGGGGAGACACAGGGCCTACGAGCAGTACTTC | CAWGRHRAYEQYF
. | TRBJ2-1 | TRBV28 | . | TGTGCCAGCAGCAAGCAGGGGGGGGCGACGATACAGGAGTTCTTC | CASSKQGGATIQEFF